Shown below are 9 T cell receptor beta chains from a single sample sequenced in a study of blood T cell repertoires in COVID-19. Using immunoSEQ multiplex PCR, the repertoire was profiled, and TCRdb retains in-frame clones only, with some absent. The sample contains about 120,000 clones, 86% of which appear only once. The sample was peripheral blood. The receptors shown here come from a man in his forties or fifties with acute or convalescent COVID-19.

V is TRBV5-6 and J is TRBJ1-2, with D possibly matching TRBD1 (6 bases). Deletions cut 4 bases from V and 5 bases from J, with 21 bases between. This CDR3 region has 16 residues. Germline-derived CDR1 and CDR2 are SGHDT and YYEEEE. The CDR3 is CASSRKAGAYIYGYTF. CDR3 DNA sequence: TGTGCCAGCAGCCGAAAGGCAGGGGCCTACATATATGGCTACACCTTC. Full variable domain (rest looked up from reference TRBV5-6 and TRBJ1-2): DAGVTQSPTHLIKTRGQQVTLRCSPKSGHDTVSWYQQALGQGPQFIFQYYEEEERQRGNFPDRFSGHQFPNYSSELNVNALLLGDSALYLCASSRKAGAYIYGYTFGSGTRLTVV.

V gene TRBV6-5 combines with J gene TRBJ2-7, with 8 bases aligning to TRBD2. Per the germline V gene, CDR1 is MNHEY and CDR2 is SVGAGI. The CDR3 has 14 residues. The ends lost 5 bases at V and 4 bases at J; junction bases unmatched: 7. The CDR3 coding sequence is TGTGCCAGCAGTACCCCGGGACTAGGGTACGAGCAGTACTTC. As protein: CASSTPGLGYEQYF.

The rearrangement links TRBV30 to TRBJ1-5; D is ambiguous. Trimming removed 4 bases at V and 3 bases at J, with 13 bases between. CDR1 GTSNPN and CDR2 SVGIG come from the germline V gene (reference sequence). This CDR3 region has 14 residues. This CDR3 reads CAWTAGGNNQPQHF. The CDR3 DNA is TGTGCCTGGACCGCGGGTGGAAACAATCAGCCCCAGCATTTT.

J is TRBJ1-1 and V is TRBV5-4; D not resolved. Trimming cost V 4 bases and J 7 bases, with 11 bases left between them. Germline assignment: CDR1 SGHNT and CDR2 YYREEE (reference sequence). The CDR3 runs to 12 residues. The chain's CDR3 is CASSAFGGEAFF. CDR3 sequence (DNA): TGTGCCAGCAGCGCCTTTGGAGGTGAAGCTTTCTTT.

The V and J genes are TRBV15 and TRBJ1-4, with TRBD1 identical over 12 bases. The CDR3 is 16 residues long. V lost 0 bases to trimming and J lost 7 bases; unmatched junction nucleotides: 3. Germline values: CDR1 LNHNV, CDR2 YYDKDF (reference sequence). Here the CDR3 reads CATSRDRDRGREKLFF. The CDR3 DNA is TGTGCCACCAGCAGAGATCGGGACAGGGGGCGTGAAAAACTGTTTTTT.

The gene calls are TRBV6-1 and TRBJ1-2; no reliable D call. The CDR3 contains 14 residues. Trimming pared 1 base from V and 2 bases from J, leaving 8 bases between. Germline V gene sequence: CDR1 MNHNS, CDR2 SASEGT. The CDR3 DNA is TGTGCCAGCAGTGAAGATGGCAGAAACTATGGCTACACCTTC. It specifies CASSEDGRNYGYTF.

The rearrangement uses TRBV24-1 and TRBJ2-3; 7 nucleotides align to TRBD2. V was clipped by 10 bases and J by 8 bases; unmatched bases: 11. The CDR3 contains 13 residues. Germline V gene data show CDR1 as KGHDR and CDR2 as SFDVKD. CDR3 sequence reads: CATSAGIGGTQYF. The DNA for the CDR3 is TGTGCCACATCAGCGGGGATCGGGGGTACGCAGTATTTT.

The chain carries TRBV5-4 and TRBJ2-2; possible D gene TRBD2, 6 bases. The CDR3 runs 16 residues. Germline-derived CDR1 and CDR2 are SGHNT and YYREEE (reference sequence). V lost 6 bases to trimming and J lost 0 bases, with 15 bases between them. The chain's CDR3 is CASTRRGPANTGELFF. The CDR3 coding sequence is TGTGCCAGCACTCGGCGGGGACCCGCGAACACCGGGGAGCTGTTTTTT.

This clone was picked up a small number of times. The chain carries TRBV6-5 and TRBJ1-1; a possible D gene is TRBD1 (5 bases). The CDR3 has 13 amino acids. Germline V gene lookup returns CDR1 MNHEY and CDR2 SVGAGI. V dropped 6 bases and J dropped 0 bases, with 8 bases sitting between them. CDR3 loop: CASRDTLNTEAFF. CDR3 DNA sequence: TGTGCCAGCAGGGACACCCTGAACACTGAAGCTTTCTTT.